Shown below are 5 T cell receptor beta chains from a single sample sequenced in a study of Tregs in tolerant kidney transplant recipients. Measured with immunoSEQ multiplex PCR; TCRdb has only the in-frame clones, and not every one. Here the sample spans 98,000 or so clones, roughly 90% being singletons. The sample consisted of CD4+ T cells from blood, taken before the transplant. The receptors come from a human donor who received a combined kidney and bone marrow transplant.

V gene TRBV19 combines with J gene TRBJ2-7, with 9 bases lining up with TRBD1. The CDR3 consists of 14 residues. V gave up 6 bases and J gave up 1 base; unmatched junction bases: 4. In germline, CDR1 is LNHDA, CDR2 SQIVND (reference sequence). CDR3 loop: CASRGDRESYEQYF. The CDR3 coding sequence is TGTGCCAGTAGGGGGGACAGGGAATCCTACGAGCAGTACTTC.

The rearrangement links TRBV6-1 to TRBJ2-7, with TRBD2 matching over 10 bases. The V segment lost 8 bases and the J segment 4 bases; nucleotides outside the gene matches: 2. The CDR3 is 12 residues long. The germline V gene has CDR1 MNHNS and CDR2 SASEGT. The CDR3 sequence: CASGAGGYEQYF. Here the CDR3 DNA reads TGTGCCAGCGGAGCGGGAGGGTACGAGCAGTACTTC.

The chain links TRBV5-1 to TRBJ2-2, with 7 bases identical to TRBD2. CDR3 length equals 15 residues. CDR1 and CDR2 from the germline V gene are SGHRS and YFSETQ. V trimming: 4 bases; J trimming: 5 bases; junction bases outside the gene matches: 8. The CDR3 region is CASSLERGGTGELFF. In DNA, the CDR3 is TGCGCCAGCAGCCTTGAGAGGGGAGGGACCGGGGAGCTGTTTTTT.

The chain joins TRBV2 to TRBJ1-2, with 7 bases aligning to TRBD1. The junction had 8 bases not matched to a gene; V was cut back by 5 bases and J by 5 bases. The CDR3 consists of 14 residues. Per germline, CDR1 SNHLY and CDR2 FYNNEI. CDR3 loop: CASSRTGERYGYTF. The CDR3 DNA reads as TGTGCCAGCAGTCGGACAGGCGAGAGGTATGGCTACACCTTC.

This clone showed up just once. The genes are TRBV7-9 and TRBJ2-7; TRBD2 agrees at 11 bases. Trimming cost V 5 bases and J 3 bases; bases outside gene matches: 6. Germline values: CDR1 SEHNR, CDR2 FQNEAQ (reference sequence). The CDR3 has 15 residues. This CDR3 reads CASSVGTSGVYEQYF. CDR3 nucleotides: TGTGCCAGCAGCGTCGGGACTAGCGGCGTCTACGAGCAGTACTTC. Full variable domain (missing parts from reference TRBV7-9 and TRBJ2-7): DTGVSQNPRHKITKRGQNVTFRCDPISEHNRLYWYRQTLGQGPEFLTYFQNEAQLEKSRLLSDRFSAERPKGSFSTLEIQRTEQGDSAMYLCASSVGTSGVYEQYFGPGTRLTVT.